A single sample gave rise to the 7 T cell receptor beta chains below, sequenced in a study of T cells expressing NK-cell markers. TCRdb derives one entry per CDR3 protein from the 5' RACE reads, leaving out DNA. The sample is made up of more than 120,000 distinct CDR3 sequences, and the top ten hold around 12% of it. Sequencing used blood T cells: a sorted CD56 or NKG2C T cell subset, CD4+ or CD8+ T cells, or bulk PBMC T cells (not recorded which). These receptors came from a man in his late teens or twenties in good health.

The CDR3 loop is CSARELAGVWADEQFF. V and J are TRBV20-1 and TRBJ2-1; absent DNA, TCRdb's TRBD2 call cannot be checked. Per germline, CDR1 DFQATT and CDR2 SNEGSKA (reference sequence). The CDR3 is 16 amino acids.

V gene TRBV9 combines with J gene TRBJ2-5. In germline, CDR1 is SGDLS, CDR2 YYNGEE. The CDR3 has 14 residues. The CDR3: CASSNELLQETQYF.

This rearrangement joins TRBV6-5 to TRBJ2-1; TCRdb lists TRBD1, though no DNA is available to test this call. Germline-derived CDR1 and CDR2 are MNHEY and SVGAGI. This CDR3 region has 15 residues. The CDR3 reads CASLNPGTLNNEQFF.

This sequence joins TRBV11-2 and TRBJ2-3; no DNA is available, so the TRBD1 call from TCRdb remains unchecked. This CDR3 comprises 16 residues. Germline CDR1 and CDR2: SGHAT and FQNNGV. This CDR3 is CASSWPLGGSTDTQYF.

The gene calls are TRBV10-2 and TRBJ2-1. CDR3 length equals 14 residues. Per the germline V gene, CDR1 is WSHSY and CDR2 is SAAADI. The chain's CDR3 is CASSPVAGDNEQFF.

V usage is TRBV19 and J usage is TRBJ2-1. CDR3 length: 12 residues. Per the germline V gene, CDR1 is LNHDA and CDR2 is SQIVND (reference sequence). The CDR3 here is CASGQQINEQFF.

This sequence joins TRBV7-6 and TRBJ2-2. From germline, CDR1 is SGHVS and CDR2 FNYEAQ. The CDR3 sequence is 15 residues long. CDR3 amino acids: CASSLGDVLTGELFF.